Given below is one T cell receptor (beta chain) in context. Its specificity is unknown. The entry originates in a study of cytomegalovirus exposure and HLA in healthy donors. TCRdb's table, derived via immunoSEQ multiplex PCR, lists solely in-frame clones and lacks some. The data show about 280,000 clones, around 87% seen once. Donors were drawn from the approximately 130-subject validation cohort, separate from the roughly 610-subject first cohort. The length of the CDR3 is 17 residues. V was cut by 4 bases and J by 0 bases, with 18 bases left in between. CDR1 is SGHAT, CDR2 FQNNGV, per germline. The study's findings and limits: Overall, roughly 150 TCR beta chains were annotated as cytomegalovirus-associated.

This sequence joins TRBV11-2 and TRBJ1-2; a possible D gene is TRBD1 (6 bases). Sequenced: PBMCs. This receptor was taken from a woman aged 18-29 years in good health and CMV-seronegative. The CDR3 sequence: CASSSLDRSRANYGYTF. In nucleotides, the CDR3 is TGTGCCAGCAGCTCTCTTGACAGGTCTAGGGCTAACTATGGCTACACCTTC.